The present TCR beta chain was sequenced within a study of CD8 T cells in Susac syndrome. About this clonotype: The antigen remains undetermined.

It was with random hexamers that about 0.45 to 1 ug RNA was reverse transcribed. Multiplex immunoSEQ PCR targeted 54 Vbeta and 13 Jbeta TCR beta segments. TCRdb redid the calling of the immunoSEQ multiplex PCR reads with MiXCR, one entry per CDR3 protein. Seen here are about 190,000 distinct CDR3 sequences, about 94% observed once, and the top ten hold 0.098%. Germline V lookup: CDR1 SGHVS, CDR2 FNYEAQ. Trimming shortened V by 3 bases and J by 4 bases, and 13 bases separated the two germline ends. The length of the CDR3 is 15 residues. Study-wide results and caveats: In Susac syndrome, CD4+ T cell repertoires lacked any clonal expansion.

Sequencing of TCR beta was performed on blood CD8+ T cells and on blood CD4+ T cells. The sequenced material came from CD4+ T cells from PBMCs. This clonotype was obtained from a human donor with Susac syndrome. This chain joins TRBV7-6 and TRBJ2-1; D is possibly TRBD1 (6 bases). The CDR3 here is CASSLDSPRYNEQFF. CDR3 in DNA: TGTGCCAGCAGCTTGGACAGCCCTAGGTACAATGAGCAGTTCTTC.